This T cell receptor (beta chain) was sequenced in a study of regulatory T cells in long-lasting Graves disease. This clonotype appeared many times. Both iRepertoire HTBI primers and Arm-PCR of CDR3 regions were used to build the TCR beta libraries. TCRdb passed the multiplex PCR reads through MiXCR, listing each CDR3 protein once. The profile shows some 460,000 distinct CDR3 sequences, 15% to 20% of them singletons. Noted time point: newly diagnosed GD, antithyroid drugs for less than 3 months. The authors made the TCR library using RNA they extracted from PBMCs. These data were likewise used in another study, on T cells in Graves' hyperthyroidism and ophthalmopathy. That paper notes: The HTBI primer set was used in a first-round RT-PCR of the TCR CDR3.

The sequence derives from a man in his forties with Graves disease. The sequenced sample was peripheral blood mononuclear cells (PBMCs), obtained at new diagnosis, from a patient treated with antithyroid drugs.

CDR3 amino acids: CASSLVDRVDEQFF. Here the CDR3 DNA reads TGCGCCAGCAGCTTGGTCGACAGGGTCGATGAGCAGTTCTTC. J is TRBJ2-1 and V is TRBV5-1, with 7 bases lining up with TRBD1. The CDR3 loop spans 14 amino acids. The germline V gene encodes CDR1 SGHRS and CDR2 YFSETQ. The V and J ends lost 0 bases and 8 bases, in that order; junction bases with no gene match: 5.